Below, 11 T cell receptor beta chains from the same sample are listed, as sequenced in a study of T-cell memory formation after mild COVID-19. TCRdb reprocessed the 5' RACE reads with MiXCR, giving one entry per CDR3 protein. This sample has some 180,000 distinct CDR3 sequences, with under 20% found just once. Sequenced input: PBMCs or a T cell subset sorted from them (not recorded which). All receptors derive from a man between 18 and 35 years old who had mild COVID-19 (a few samples of this study predate the infection). Cell type and time point are not known.

This clonotype was seen more than once but under ten times. V and J are TRBV6-5 and TRBJ1-2, with a possible D match to TRBD1 (5 bases). V was pared by 6 bases and J by 4 bases, with 15 bases between. The V gene's germline CDR1 is MNHEY and CDR2 SVGAGI. This CDR3 spans 14 amino acids. CDR3 nucleotides: TGTGCCAGCAGCTGGGACCGGGACTTCTATGGCTACACCTTC. Protein: CASSWDRDFYGYTF.

This clonotype was observed at least ten times. The genes are TRBV12-3 or TRBV12-4 and TRBJ1-1; D is uncertain. This CDR3 has 16 amino acids. V lost 6 bases and J lost 4, with 21 bases in between. The CDR3 protein is CASSGPLGPMGTEAFF. For the CDR3, the DNA is TGTGCCAGCAGCGGGCCGTTGGGCCCGATGGGCACTGAAGCTTTCTTT.

The chain joins TRBV7-2 to TRBJ2-1; 10 nucleotides agree with TRBD2. Unmatched junction bases numbered 3, after V lost 1 base and J lost 6 bases. Germline loops: CDR1 SGHTA, CDR2 FQGNSA. CDR3 length equals 15 residues. CDR3 sequence (DNA): TGTGCCAGCAGCTTAGTGAGCGGGGGGGCCAATGAGCAGTTCTTC. It codes for CASSLVSGGANEQFF.

J is TRBJ2-7 and V is TRBV11-1; 8 bases line up with TRBD1. From germline, CDR1 is SGHAT and CDR2 FQDESV (reference sequence). The CDR3 loop spans 14 amino acids. With V trimmed by 6 bases and J by 0 bases, 4 bases remained unmatched. The CDR3 DNA reads TGTGCCAGCAGATCAACAGGGGGCTCCTACGAGCAGTACGTC. Translation gives CASRSTGGSYEQYV.

This clonotype showed up many times. The CDR3 DNA sequence: TGTGCCAGCAGCTTAGAGGGACAGCAGCCCCAGCATTTT. This gives the protein CASSLEGQQPQHF. V and J are TRBV28 and TRBJ1-5, with TRBD1 matching over 7 bases. Germline CDR1 MDHEN, CDR2 SYDVKM. With V trimmed by 6 bases and J by 7 bases, 6 bases remained unmatched. The CDR3 contains 13 residues.

There are a few counts of this clonotype. The chain recombines TRBV7-9 with TRBJ1-4; 10 positions match TRBD1. The CDR3 is 15 amino acids. The J segment lost 3 bases and the V segment lost 5 bases, leaving 3 bases of the junction unmatched. Germline CDR1 SEHNR, CDR2 FQNEAQ (reference sequence). The CDR3 DNA follows: TGTGCCAGCAGCCGGGACAGGGGTGCTAATGAAAAACTGTTTTTT. Translating it yields CASSRDRGANEKLFF.

The J gene is TRBJ1-1, the V gene TRBV19, with D perhaps matching TRBD1 (5 bases). V gave up 2 bases and J gave up 1 base, with 8 bases separating them. In germline, CDR1 is LNHDA, CDR2 SQIVND (reference sequence). The CDR3 sequence is 14 residues long. CDR3 sequence (DNA): TGTGCCAGTAGTATACAGGGTGGGAACACTGAAGCTTTCTTT. The encoded protein is CASSIQGGNTEAFF.

In its sample, this clonotype was seen many times. The gene calls are TRBV3-1 and TRBJ1-1, with no clear D. The CDR3 spans 12 residues. Between the trimmed V and J ends, which lost 1 base and 5 bases, there was a span of 5 bases. Germline values: CDR1 LGHDT, CDR2 YNNKEL (reference sequence). The CDR3 is CASSQGETEAFF. The CDR3 DNA sequence: TGTGCCAGCAGCCAAGGGGAGACTGAAGCTTTCTTT.

The chain combines TRBV6-4 with TRBJ1-2; weak D call: TRBD1 (5 bases). CDR3 length: 14 amino acids. Germline CDR1 and CDR2: MRHNA and SNTAGT. V lost 0 bases and J 2 bases, leaving 7 bases between the germline ends. CDR3 residues: CASSDSGGNYGYTF. DNA for the CDR3: TGTGCCAGCAGTGACTCCGGGGGGAACTATGGCTACACCTTC.

This clonotype was observed a few times. The chain uses TRBV5-1 and TRBJ1-4; D gene unclear. Germline V gene lookup returns CDR1 SGHRS and CDR2 YFSETQ. The ends were cut back, 0 bases at V and 3 bases at J, with 3 bases in the middle. CDR3 length: 13 residues. The CDR3 region has the DNA TGCGCCAGCAGCTTGGTAGCTAATGAAAAACTGTTTTTT. It codes for CASSLVANEKLFF.

This chain joins TRBV5-1 and TRBJ1-1; D may be TRBD1 (6 bases). Germline CDR1 SGHRS, CDR2 YFSETQ. Deletions cut 3 bases from V and 10 bases from J, with 16 bases between. The CDR3 runs 13 residues. The CDR3 region is CASSSEGGRRAFF. CDR3 nucleotide sequence: TGCGCCAGCAGCTCGGAGGGGGGGCGCCGAGCTTTCTTT.